Listed below are T cell receptor beta chains from one sample, sequenced in a study of CD8+ T cells in alopecia areata. The protocol was immunoSEQ multiplex PCR, while the TCRdb copy is restricted to in-frame clones and leaves out a portion. The table has about 220,000 clones, about 57% seen once. The specimen was CD4+ T cells sorted from blood, collected at week 4, from a patient treated with tofacitinib. These receptor sequences come from a human donor with alopecia areata. Each CDR3 is given with its conserved first and last residue. The D gene is left open where the match is weak. Rows give clone size only sometimes, using once, few, many, or a class for an expanded clone.

TGCGCCAGCAGCCTCCGGGACAGCTATAACTATGGCTACACCTTC	CASSLRDSYNYGYTF	TRBV4-1	NA	TRBD1	TRBJ1-2
TGCAGCGTTGGGACAGTTGAAGCTTTCTTT	CSVGTVEAFF	TRBV29-1	NA	NA	TRBJ1-1
TGTGCCACGACGGTCGGGGGGCAGACCTATAATTCACCCCTCCACTTT	CATTVGGQTYNSPLHF	TRBV10-3	few	NA	TRBJ1-6
TGTGCCATCAGTGTAAAGGGCGACACTGAAGCTTTCTTT	CAISVKGDTEAFF	TRBV10-3	NA	NA	TRBJ1-1
TGTGCCAGCAGCTCTAGCGGGAATACGCAGTATTTT	CASSSSGNTQYF	TRBV11-2	NA	TRBD2	TRBJ2-3
TGTGCCAGCAGTGAACAGGACAGATATCAAGAGACCCAGTACTTC	CASSEQDRYQETQYF	TRBV25-1	NA	NA	TRBJ2-5
TGTGCCACCTCCCGGACGGTGAGCTCCTACGAGCAGTACTTC	CATSRTVSSYEQYF	TRBV7-6	NA	NA	TRBJ2-7
TGTGCCAGTAAGGAATCAAGGGGCGCGTTTTTTCCGCAGTACTTC	CASKESRGAFFPQYF	TRBV7-2	NA	NA	TRBJ2-7
TGCAGCGTTGCCGGGACAGGGGGAGAAAAACTGTTTTTT	CSVAGTGGEKLFF	TRBV29-1	NA	TRBD1	TRBJ1-4
TGCAGCGTTGAAGAGGCCAGGGGGTACGAGCAGTACTTC	CSVEEARGYEQYF	TRBV29-1	once	TRBD1	TRBJ2-7
TGCAGCGTTCCGGGACTTAGGAGAGATACGCAGTATTTT	CSVPGLRRDTQYF	TRBV29-1	NA	NA	TRBJ2-3
TGCGCCAGCAGCCAGGGCGAAGGACAGGGCTACGATACGCAGTATTTT	CASSQGEGQGYDTQYF	TRBV4-1	NA	TRBD1	TRBJ2-3
TGCAGCGTGGGACACCCGACCTACGAGCAGTACTTC	CSVGHPTYEQYF	TRBV29-1	NA	NA	TRBJ2-7
TGTGCCAGCAGTGAAGGGTCCCTACCAGATACGCAGTATTTT	CASSEGSLPDTQYF	TRBV6-4	NA	NA	TRBJ2-3
TGCAGCGTCGAGCCCTTGGGACTACTTTCCTCGGGCACAGATACGCAGTATTTT	CSVEPLGLLSSGTDTQYF	TRBV29-1	NA	TRBD2	TRBJ2-3
TGTGCCAGCAGCCAAACAGGGTTGGGGGCTGAAGCTTTCTTT	CASSQTGLGAEAFF	TRBV14	few	NA	TRBJ1-1
TGCGCCAGCAGCCACGACCTCCCCTCCTACGAGCAGTACTTC	CASSHDLPSYEQYF	TRBV4-3	NA	NA	TRBJ2-7
TGTGCCTGGAGCCTCAGGGGGAACACTGAAGCTTTCTTT	CAWSLRGNTEAFF	TRBV30	NA	NA	TRBJ1-1
TGTGCCTGGAGTGGCCAAGGGGTGCGTGAGAGTGAGCAGTTCTTC	CAWSGQGVRESEQFF	TRBV30	NA	NA	TRBJ2-1
TGTGCCAGCAGCTTCGACAGAACAATTGAGGCCCAGTACTTC	CASSFDRTIEAQYF	TRBV11-2	NA	NA	TRBJ2-5
TGTGCCAGCAGCCAGGCTGGCGGGCCCCAGCATTTT	CASSQAGGPQHF	TRBV9	NA	NA	TRBJ1-5
TGTGCCAGCAGCGTCGGGACTAGCGGGGTGGGAACCTACGAGCAGTACTTC	CASSVGTSGVGTYEQYF	TRBV9	NA	TRBD2	TRBJ2-7
TGTGCCAGCAGCGCCGGGACAGTTGGAAACACCATATATTTT	CASSAGTVGNTIYF	TRBV9	NA	TRBD1	TRBJ1-3
TGCAGCGTGCAGGGGGCTAAAGCTGAAGCTTTCTTT	CSVQGAKAEAFF	TRBV29-1	NA	TRBD1	TRBJ1-1
TGTGCCAGCACACCAGGGTGGGGTGAAAAACTGTTTTTT	CASTPGWGEKLFF	TRBV25-1	NA	NA	TRBJ1-4
TGTGCCAGCAGTGGACAGGGTGCCGGGGAGCTGTTTTTT	CASSGQGAGELFF	TRBV2	NA	TRBD1	TRBJ2-2
TGCAGCGTCGGAGCGAAAACCGGGACACTAAATGAGCAGTTCTTC	CSVGAKTGTLNEQFF	TRBV29-1	NA	NA	TRBJ2-1
TGTGCCAGCACCAGAGGGGACAGGGAAAACGAGCAGTACTTC	CASTRGDRENEQYF	TRBV2	few	TRBD1	TRBJ2-7
TGTGCCAGCAGTTACACAGTCAATCAGCCCCAGCATTTT	CASSYTVNQPQHF	TRBV6-5	NA	NA	TRBJ1-5
TGCAGCGTGTCGACAGGCAATACGCAGTATTTT	CSVSTGNTQYF	TRBV29-1	NA	NA	TRBJ2-3
TGTGCCAGCAGCTCCTTAAGCGGGGGGGCGGGCGAGCAGTACTTC	CASSSLSGGAGEQYF	TRBV7-2	NA	TRBD2	TRBJ2-7
TGCAGCGGGCGGGACAGCACCTACGAGCAGTACTTC	CSGRDSTYEQYF	TRBV29-1	few	NA	TRBJ2-7
TGTGCCAGTAGTATAGACCGACAGGGAAGGCCAGATACGCAGTATTTT	CASSIDRQGRPDTQYF	TRBV19	NA	TRBD1	TRBJ2-3
TGTGCCAGCAGTCAACAGGGAGTAAACACTGAAGCTTTCTTT	CASSQQGVNTEAFF	TRBV2	NA	NA	TRBJ1-1
TGTGCCAGCAGCTTAACGATAGGTGTCCGTAGGTATTTT	CASSLTIGVRRYF	TRBV7-2	NA	NA	TRBJ2-3
TGTGCCAGCAGTGGCCGGGACAGAGCTAACTATGGCTACACCTTC	CASSGRDRANYGYTF	TRBV25-1	NA	TRBD1	TRBJ1-2